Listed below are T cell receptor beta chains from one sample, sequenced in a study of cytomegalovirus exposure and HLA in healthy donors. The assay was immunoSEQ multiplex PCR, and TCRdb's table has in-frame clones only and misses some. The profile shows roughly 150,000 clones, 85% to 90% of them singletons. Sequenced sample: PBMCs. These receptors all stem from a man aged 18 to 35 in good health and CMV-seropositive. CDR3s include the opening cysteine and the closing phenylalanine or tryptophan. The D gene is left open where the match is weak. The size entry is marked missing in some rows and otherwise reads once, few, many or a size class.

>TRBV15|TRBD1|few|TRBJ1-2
TGTGCCACCAGCACTAGGGACAGGGCATTGGCTGGCTACACCTTC
CATSTRDRALAGYTF
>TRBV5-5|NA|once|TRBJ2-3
TGTGCCAGCAGCTTGGGAGGCGGAGAGACAGATACGCAGTATTTT
CASSLGGGETDTQYF
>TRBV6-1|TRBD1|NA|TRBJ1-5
TGTGCCAGCAGGGGACAGACAAATCAGCCCCAGCATTTT
CASRGQTNQPQHF
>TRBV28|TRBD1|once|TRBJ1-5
TGTGCCAGCAGTTCAGGGACAGGGCATCAGCCCCAGCATTTT
CASSSGTGHQPQHF
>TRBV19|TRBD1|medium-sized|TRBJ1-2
TGTGCCAGTACTACAGGGGCGGCTGGCTACACCTTC
CASTTGAAGYTF
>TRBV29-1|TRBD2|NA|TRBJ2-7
TGCAGCGTTCGTAGTCCGGGACTAGCGGGGGGGAAAGCCTACGAGCAGTACTTC
CSVRSPGLAGGKAYEQYF
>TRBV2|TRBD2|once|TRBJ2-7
TGTGCCAGCAGACCCGGACTAGCGGGAGGACGGGGCCCGACCGAGCAGTACTTC
CASRPGLAGGRGPTEQYF
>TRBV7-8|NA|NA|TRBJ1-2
TGTGCCAGCAGCTTAAGCGTTAACTATGGCTACACCTTC
CASSLSVNYGYTF
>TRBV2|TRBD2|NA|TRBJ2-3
TGTGCCAGCAGGGGTGGCGGGGGAGGTACAGATACGCAGTATTTT
CASRGGGGGTDTQYF
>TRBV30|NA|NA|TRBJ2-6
TGTGCCTGGAGTCCGGGACTTGTGAAATCTGGGGCCAACGTCCTGACTTTC
CAWSPGLVKSGANVLTF
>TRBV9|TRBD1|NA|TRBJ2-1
TGTGCCAGCAGCGCCCGGGACAGGGGGCTCAATGAGCAGTTCTTC
CASSARDRGLNEQFF
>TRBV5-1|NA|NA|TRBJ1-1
TGCGCCAGCAGCTACACAGTCATGAACACTGAAGCTTTCTTT
CASSYTVMNTEAFF
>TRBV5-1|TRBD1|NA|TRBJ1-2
TGCGCCAGCAGCTTGAGGCAGGGGGATGGCTACACCTTC
CASSLRQGDGYTF
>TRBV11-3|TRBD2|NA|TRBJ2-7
TGTGCCAGCAGCCGGTGGGAGGGCGGACCCTACGAGCAGTACTTC
CASSRWEGGPYEQYF
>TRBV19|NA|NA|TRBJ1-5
TGTGCCAGTACCCCCGGGACTAGTGCCAGGCCCCAGCATTTT
CASTPGTSARPQHF
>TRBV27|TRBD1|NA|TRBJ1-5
TGTGCCAGCAGTTACAGGGGGAATCAGCCCCAGCATTTT
CASSYRGNQPQHF
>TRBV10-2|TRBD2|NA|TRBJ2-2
TGCGCCAGCAGTGGGGCGGGAGGGTTCACCGGGGAGCTGTTTTTT
CASSGAGGFTGELFF
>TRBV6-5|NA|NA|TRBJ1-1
TGTGCCAGCAATCCTTCATTGGAGGGGGGGGAGGCTTTCTTT
CASNPSLEGGEAFF
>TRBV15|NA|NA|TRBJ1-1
TGTGCCACCAGCAGTAGTTTTGGGGGCATGTCGGAAGCTTTCTTT
CATSSSFGGMSEAFF
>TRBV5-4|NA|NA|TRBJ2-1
TGTGCCAGCAGCCATCAGGACAGAAATGAGCAGTTCTTC
CASSHQDRNEQFF
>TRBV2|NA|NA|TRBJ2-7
TGTGCCAGCATAGTGGACAGTATCTACGAGCAGTACTTC
CASIVDSIYEQYF
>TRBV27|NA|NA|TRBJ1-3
TGTGCCAGCAGTTTATCCATGGGAAACACCATATATTTT
CASSLSMGNTIYF
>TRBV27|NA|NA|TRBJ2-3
TGTGCCAGCAGTAACCTAGCGACTAGCACAGATACGCAGTATTTT
CASSNLATSTDTQYF
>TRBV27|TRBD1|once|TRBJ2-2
TGTGCCAGCAGGAACCACGGGACAGGGCCCACCGGGGAGCTGTTTTTT
CASRNHGTGPTGELFF
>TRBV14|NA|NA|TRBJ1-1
TGTGCCAGCAGCCCCCGCAGAAACACTGAAGCTTTCTTT
CASSPRRNTEAFF
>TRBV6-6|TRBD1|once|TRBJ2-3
TGTGCCAGCAGCAGGGACAGGGGGCCGGATACGCAGTATTTT
CASSRDRGPDTQYF
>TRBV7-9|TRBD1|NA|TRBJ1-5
TGTGCCAGCAGCTTAACAGGGGCAGGTCAGCCCCAGCATTTT
CASSLTGAGQPQHF
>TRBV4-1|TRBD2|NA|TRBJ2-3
TGCGCCAGCAGCCAAGATGTGTTACTAGCGGGGAGCACAGATACGCAGTATTTT
CASSQDVLLAGSTDTQYF
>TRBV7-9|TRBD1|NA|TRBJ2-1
TGTGCCAGCAGCTCGGGACAGGGGTATTCCAATGAGCAGTTCTTC
CASSSGQGYSNEQFF
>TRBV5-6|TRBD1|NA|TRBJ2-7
TGTGCCAGCAGCAGAACCGGGACAGATCCTTACGAGCAGTACTTC
CASSRTGTDPYEQYF
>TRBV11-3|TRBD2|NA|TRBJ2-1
TGTGCCAGCAGCTTTTTCGGGCTGGGACTAGCGGGAGTCAATGAGCAGTTCTTC
CASSFFGLGLAGVNEQFF
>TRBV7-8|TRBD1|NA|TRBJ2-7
TGTGCCAGCAGCTTAGAGGCCGGGACAGTCCCCCAGCAGTACTTC
CASSLEAGTVPQQYF
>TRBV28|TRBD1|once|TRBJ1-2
TGTGCCAGCAACGCTCCCGGGACAGGGGGCTATGGCTACACCTTC
CASNAPGTGGYGYTF
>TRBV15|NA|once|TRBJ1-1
TGTGCCACCAGCAGAAGAGGCTGGCAGAGGAGAAACACTGAAGCTTTCTTT
CATSRRGWQRRNTEAFF
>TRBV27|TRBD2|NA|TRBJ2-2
TGTGCCAGCAGATGGGGGAGGGAGAGCGGGGAGCTGTTTTTT
CASRWGRESGELFF
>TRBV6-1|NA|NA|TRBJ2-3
TGTGCCAGCAGTGGACACTCGGGCACAGATACGCAGTATTTT
CASSGHSGTDTQYF
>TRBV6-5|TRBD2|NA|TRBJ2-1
TGTGCCAGCAGTTATCGGCGGGAGGGCAATGAGCAGTTCTTC
CASSYRREGNEQFF
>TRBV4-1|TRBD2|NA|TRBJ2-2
TGCGCCAGCAGCCAACTCCGACTAGCGGACTACACCGGGGAGCTGTTTTTT
CASSQLRLADYTGELFF
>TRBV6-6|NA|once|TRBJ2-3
TGTGCCAGCAGCCGCGACCAGGGTGGGGATACAGATACGCAGTATTTT
CASSRDQGGDTDTQYF
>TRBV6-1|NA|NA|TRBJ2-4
TGTGCCAGCAGGACACAGGGTACCAAAAACATTCAGTACTTC
CASRTQGTKNIQYF
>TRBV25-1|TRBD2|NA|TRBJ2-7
TGTGCCAGCAGTGAGATTAGCGGGAGTAGATACGAGCAGTACTTC
CASSEISGSRYEQYF
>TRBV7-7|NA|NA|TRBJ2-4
TGTGCTAGCAGCTTAAGAGGACAAGAGAATTCTCTAGCCAAAAACATTCAGTACTTC
CASSLRGQENSLAKNIQYF
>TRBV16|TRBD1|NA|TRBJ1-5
TGTGCCAGCAGCCACCTGGACAGGGGTAGCAATCAGCCCCAGCATTTT
CASSHLDRGSNQPQHF
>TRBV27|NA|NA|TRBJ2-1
TGTGCCAGCAGTCCCCCCTGGGGGGAGACGGATCAGTTCTTC
CASSPPWGETDQFF
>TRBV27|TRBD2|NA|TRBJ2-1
TGTGCCACGGGACTAGCCTACAATGAGCAGTTCTTC
CATGLAYNEQFF
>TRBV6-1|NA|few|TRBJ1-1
TGTGCCAGCAGTGAATACGGGGTTAGTGGCACTGAAGCTTTCTTT
CASSEYGVSGTEAFF
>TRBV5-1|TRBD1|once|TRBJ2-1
TGCGCCAGCAGCTTGAGATCGGGACAGGGGGCCCTGGGGCAGTTCTTC
CASSLRSGQGALGQFF
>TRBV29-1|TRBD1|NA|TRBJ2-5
TGCAGCGTTGGTGGAGAACCGGGACAGGGGCTGGAGACCCAGTACTTC
CSVGGEPGQGLETQYF
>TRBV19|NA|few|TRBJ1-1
TGTGCCAGCTTGGCCAGGGAAATGAACACTGAAGCTTTCTTT
CASLAREMNTEAFF
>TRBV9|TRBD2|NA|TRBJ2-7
TGTGCCAGCAGCGTAGATGGACTAGCGAACCCCTACGAGCAGTACTTC
CASSVDGLANPYEQYF
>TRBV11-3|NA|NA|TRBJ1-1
TGTGCCAGCAGCTTGGCCGGGACACAAAACACTGAAGCTTTCTTT
CASSLAGTQNTEAFF
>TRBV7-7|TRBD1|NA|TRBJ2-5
TGTGCTAGCAGCTTAGGGACAGGGGTGGTGGAGACCCAGTACTTC
CASSLGTGVVETQYF